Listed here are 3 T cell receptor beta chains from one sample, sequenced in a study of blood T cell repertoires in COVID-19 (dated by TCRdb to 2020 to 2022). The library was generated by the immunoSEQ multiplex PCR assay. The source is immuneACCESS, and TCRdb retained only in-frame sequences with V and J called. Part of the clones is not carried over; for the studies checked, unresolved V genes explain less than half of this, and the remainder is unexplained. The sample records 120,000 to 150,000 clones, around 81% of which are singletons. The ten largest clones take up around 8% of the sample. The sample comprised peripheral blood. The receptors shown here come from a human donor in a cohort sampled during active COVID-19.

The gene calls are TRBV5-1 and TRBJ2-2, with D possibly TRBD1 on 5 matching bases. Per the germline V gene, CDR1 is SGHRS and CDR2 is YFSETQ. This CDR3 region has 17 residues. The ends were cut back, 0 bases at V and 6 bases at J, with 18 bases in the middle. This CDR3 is CASSLVQAGLAAGELFF. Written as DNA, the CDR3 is TGCGCCAGCAGCTTGGTTCAGGCAGGGTTGGCCGCCGGGGAGCTGTTTTTT. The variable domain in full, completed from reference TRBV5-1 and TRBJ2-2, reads KAGVTQTPRYLIKTRGQQVTLSCSPISGHRSVSWYQQTPGQGLQFLFEYFSETQRNKGNFPGRFSGRQFSNSRSEMNVSTLELGDSALYLCASSLVQAGLAAGELFFGEGSRLTVL.

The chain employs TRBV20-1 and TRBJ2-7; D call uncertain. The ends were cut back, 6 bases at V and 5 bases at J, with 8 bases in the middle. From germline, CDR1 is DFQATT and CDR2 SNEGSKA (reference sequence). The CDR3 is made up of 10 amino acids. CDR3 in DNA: TGCAGTGCGAGTCGGGACGAGCAGTACTTC. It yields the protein CSASRDEQYF.

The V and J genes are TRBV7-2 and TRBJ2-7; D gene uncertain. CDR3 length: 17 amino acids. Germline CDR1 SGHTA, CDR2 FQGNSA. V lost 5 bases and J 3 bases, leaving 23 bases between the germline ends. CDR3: CASSERPGHTFIYEQYF. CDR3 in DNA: TGTGCCAGCAGCGAACGACCGGGTCATACTTTTATCTACGAGCAGTACTTC.